One and the same sample provided the 10 T cell receptor beta chains below, sequenced in a study of regulatory T cells in long-lasting Graves disease. Stated time point: newly diagnosed GD, antithyroid drugs for less than 3 months. RNA from PBMCs was the source of the TCR library. Researchers made TCR beta libraries by using iRepertoire HTBI primers and running Arm-PCR on CDR3 regions. TCRdb independently ran MiXCR on the multiplex PCR reads; one entry per CDR3 protein. The data hold 350,000 to 450,000 distinct CDR3 sequences, with more than 13% observed a single time. The same data also contributed to another study, on T cells in Graves' hyperthyroidism and ophthalmopathy.

The source was peripheral blood mononuclear cells (PBMCs), collected at new diagnosis, from a patient treated with antithyroid drugs. These receptors all stem from a woman in her twenties or thirties with Graves disease.

The chain joins TRBV30 to TRBJ2-6; 7 bases are a match to TRBD2. CDR1 and CDR2 from the germline V gene are GTSNPN and SVGIG (reference sequence). This CDR3 has 17 residues. Losses at the gene ends were 4 bases for V and 0 bases for J; bases not matched to a gene: 9. As DNA, the CDR3 is TGTGCCTGGACGCGGGGGAGGACTTCCTCTGGGGCCAACGTCCTGACTTTC. The encoded protein is CAWTRGRTSSGANVLTF. The full variable domain, rest sourced from reference TRBV30 and TRBJ2-6, is SQTIHQWPATLVQPVGSPLSLECTVEGTSNPNLYWYRQAAGRGLQLLFYSVGIGQISSEVPQNLSASRPQDRQFILSSKKLLLSDSGFYLCAWTRGRTSSGANVLTFGAGSRLTVL.

This clonotype has at least ten counts. The chain recombines TRBV18 with TRBJ1-1, with 7 bases that match TRBD1. Germline V gene lookup returns CDR1 KGHSH and CDR2 LQKENI. After removal of 5 bases from V and 2 bases from J, the junction contained 11 bases not matched to a gene. The CDR3 has 16 amino acids. The CDR3 reads CASSATGTAINTEAFF. For the CDR3, the DNA is TGTGCCAGCTCAGCGACCGGGACAGCTATTAACACTGAAGCTTTCTTT.

This clonotype turned up a few times. The chain combines TRBV2 with TRBJ2-7; D unresolved. Trimming took 7 bases from V and 7 from J, leaving 17 bases between them. Germline assignment: CDR1 SNHLY and CDR2 FYNNEI. This CDR3 is 13 amino acids long. CDR3 DNA sequence: TGTGCCAGCATCCGGGCCGCTAGAAATGAGCAGTACTTC. Amino acid sequence: CASIRAARNEQYF.

In its sample, this clonotype was seen a few times. This chain uses TRBV11-2 with TRBJ1-1; 8 bases fit TRBD1. The V gene end was trimmed by 3 bases and the J gene end by 0 bases; junction bases not matched to a gene: 3. This CDR3 has 15 residues. Germline-derived CDR1 and CDR2 are SGHAT and FQNNGV. CDR3 region: CASSLSTGVNTEAFF. The CDR3 DNA reads as TGTGCCAGCAGCTTGTCGACAGGGGTGAACACTGAAGCTTTCTTT.

There are a few counts of this clonotype. J is TRBJ2-7 and V is TRBV6-2 or TRBV6-3; TRBD1 matches at 7 bases. CDR3 length: 15 amino acids. Germline lookup yields CDR1 MNHEY and CDR2 SVGEGT. V gave up 6 bases and J gave up 3 bases; unmatched junction bases: 11. CDR3 nucleotides: TGTGCCAGCAGATACCGGGACAGCATAATCTACGAGCAGTACTTC. Its protein product is CASRYRDSIIYEQYF.

The sample holds many counts of this clonotype. The rearrangement links TRBV5-1 to TRBJ2-7; 9 positions agree with TRBD2. The germline V gene encodes CDR1 SGHRS and CDR2 YFSETQ. The CDR3 consists of 16 residues. J was trimmed by 0 bases and V by 0 bases; bases with no gene match: 4. The CDR3 DNA is TGCGCCAGCAGCTTGGGGGGACTAGCTTTCTCCTACGAGCAGTACTTC. Amino acids: CASSLGGLAFSYEQYF.

This rearrangement joins TRBV4-3 to TRBJ2-1; 9 bases align to TRBD2. Germline CDR1 LGHNA, CDR2 YSLEER. The ends lost 1 base at V and 9 bases at J; junction bases unmatched: 7. The CDR3 is made up of 15 amino acids. CDR3 coding DNA: TGCGCCAGCAGCCAAGTACAGGGACTAGCTGTTGAGCAGTTCTTC. Its translation: CASSQVQGLAVEQFF.

This clonotype was detected ten times or more. V usage is TRBV29-1 and J usage is TRBJ2-3; 9 bases line up with TRBD1. Per germline, CDR1 SQVTM and CDR2 ANQGSEA. The V segment lost 2 bases and the J segment 6 bases; nucleotides outside the gene matches: 3. The CDR3 covers 13 residues. Here the CDR3 DNA reads TGCAGCGTTGAATTCGGACAGGGGGATACGCAGTATTTT. Protein sequence: CSVEFGQGDTQYF.

In this sample, this clonotype turned up a few times. The V call is TRBV7-9, the J call TRBJ2-5, with a tentative D call TRBD1 (5 bases). Germline-derived CDR1 and CDR2 are SEHNR and FQNEAQ (reference sequence). The CDR3 has 15 amino acids. The V end was cut by 1 base, the J end by 1 base, with 10 bases between. CDR3 residues: CASSLEGSVQETQYF. CDR3 nucleotide sequence: TGTGCCAGCAGCTTAGAGGGGTCAGTCCAAGAGACCCAGTACTTC.

The chain employs TRBV7-2 and TRBJ1-4; 8 nucleotides match TRBD1. The CDR3 is 17 amino acids. Trimming took 5 bases from V and 7 from J; bases not matched to a gene: 15. Germline-derived CDR1 and CDR2 are SGHTA and FQGNSA. CDR3 nucleotide sequence: TGTGCCAGCAGCCCGCCTGGGTGGGCAGGGGGCTTTGAAAAACTGTTTTTT. Protein: CASSPPGWAGGFEKLFF. Combining the CDR3 with reference TRBV7-2 and TRBJ1-4 gives the whole variable domain GAGVSQSPSNKVTEKGKDVELRCDPISGHTALYWYRQSLGQGLEFLIYFQGNSAPDKSGLPSDRFSAERTGGSVSTLTIQRTQQEDSAVYLCASSPPGWAGGFEKLFFGSGTQLSVL.